This is a list of T cell receptor beta chains from one sample in a study of post-analysis software for immune sequencing data. TCRdb processed the PCR reads anew with MiXCR; each CDR3 protein has one entry. The data contain some 800,000 distinct CDR3 sequences, about 43% of them singletons. The specimen sequenced was blood. The receptors were gathered from a girl between 5 and 17 years old with multiple sclerosis. CDR3s include the opening cysteine and the closing phenylalanine or tryptophan. The order of the fields is clone size, V gene, J gene, CDR3 protein. Rows give clone size only sometimes, using once, few, many, or a class for an expanded clone.

size: few
V: TRBV5-1
J: TRBJ2-7
CDR3: CASSTGTGGVQYF

size: .
V: TRBV20-1
J: TRBJ2-7
CDR3: CSAQGLAGFYEQYF

size: .
V: TRBV7-2
J: TRBJ2-3
CDR3: CASSLYLSGDTQYF

size: .
V: TRBV27
J: TRBJ1-2
CDR3: CASSAVGYGYTF

size: .
V: TRBV13
J: TRBJ2-7
CDR3: CASSGRTVSYEQYF

size: few
V: TRBV27
J: TRBJ2-5
CDR3: CASSSDLPGQGRETQYF

size: .
V: TRBV6-6
J: TRBJ2-7
CDR3: CASMPTGDVYEQYF

size: .
V: TRBV29-1
J: TRBJ2-1
CDR3: CSAGAGSYNEQFF

size: few
V: TRBV24-1
J: TRBJ2-3
CDR3: CATSRSTDTQYF

size: few
V: TRBV12-3/TRBV12-4
J: TRBJ2-1
CDR3: CASTPGGEQFF

size: .
V: TRBV5-1
J: TRBJ1-1
CDR3: CASSIRDQNTEAFF

size: .
V: TRBV12-3/TRBV12-4
J: TRBJ2-2
CDR3: CASSLAGLAGGNTGELFF

size: .
V: TRBV28
J: TRBJ2-5
CDR3: CASSLPLASGEETQYF

size: few
V: TRBV7-3
J: TRBJ1-2
CDR3: CASSPGPQGNYGYTF

size: few
V: TRBV13
J: .
CDR3: CASSSLGGGFEYEQYF

size: many
V: TRBV20-1
J: TRBJ2-5
CDR3: CSAEGDRRFQETQYF

size: few
V: TRBV29-1
J: TRBJ2-5
CDR3: CSVARTGGQETQYF

size: .
V: TRBV29-1
J: TRBJ2-5
CDR3: CSVERTGAGETQYF

size: .
V: TRBV4-3
J: TRBJ2-1
CDR3: CASSQDWGGDEQFF

size: .
V: TRBV24-1
J: TRBJ2-5
CDR3: CATSDFGAQETQYF

size: few
V: TRBV10-3
J: TRBJ2-7
CDR3: CAIKGQPYEQYF

size: .
V: TRBV10-3
J: TRBJ2-4
CDR3: CAISESRGFGNIQYF

size: .
V: TRBV3-1
J: .
CDR3: CASTSGQGSYEQYF

size: .
V: TRBV10-3
J: TRBJ2-3
CDR3: CAISESTDTQYF

size: .
V: TRBV2
J: TRBJ1-4
CDR3: CASSWDNPATNEKLFF

size: .
V: TRBV6-1
J: TRBJ1-2
CDR3: CASTHRETALKNYGYTF

size: many
V: TRBV4-1
J: TRBJ2-6
CDR3: CASSQEKGAPSGANVLTF

size: .
V: TRBV27
J: .
CDR3: CASSLLGQGVATQYF

size: .
V: TRBV5-5
J: TRBJ1-1
CDR3: CASSLEQGGPEAFF

size: .
V: TRBV7-9
J: TRBJ2-1
CDR3: CASSPGIGGIFDEQFF